This T cell receptor (beta chain) was identified during a study of shared clonotypes between healthy human individuals. Terminally differentiated effector memory CD45RA+ cells were left out of the naive CD8 fraction, which was CD45RO-negative and positively selected for CCR7. Healthy and HIV-negative, the adult donors had no recent acute infections or vaccinations. The repertoire was sequenced with immunoSEQ multiplex PCR; TCRdb's copy has only in-frame clones and lacks some. This sample carries 650,000 to 800,000 clones, around 92% of them seen once, and the ten largest clones take about a quarter. Per the germline V gene, CDR1 is LNHNV and CDR2 is YYDKDF (reference sequence). This CDR3 is 12 amino acids long. Between the trimmed V and J ends, which lost 8 bases and 8 bases, there was a span of 13 bases.

This chain links TRBV15 with TRBJ2-1, with D uncertain. This clonotype was sampled from a man aged 30 to 45 in good health. What was sequenced was naive CD8+ T cells sorted from blood. In DNA form, the CDR3 reads TGTGCCACCTCGGGTCGGAAGGATGAGCAGTTCTTC. Amino acid sequence: CATSGRKDEQFF.